This T cell receptor (beta chain) was sequenced for a study of blood T cell repertoires in COVID-19. In the study overall: PBMCs, B-cell-depleted T cells, or T cells provided the cDNA or gDNA that made up the material.

The germline gives CDR1 LGHDT, CDR2 YNNKEL (reference sequence). The CDR3 sequence is 15 residues long. Losses at the gene ends were 2 bases for V and 7 bases for J; bases not matched to a gene: 6. This clone was counted once. The protocol was immunoSEQ multiplex PCR, while the TCRdb copy is restricted to in-frame clones and leaves out a portion. The table has 200,000 to 300,000 clones, around 88% seen once. The rearrangement uses TRBV3-1 (or the pseudogene TRBV3-2) and TRBJ2-7; 12 bases agree with TRBD2. Specimen: peripheral blood. The clonotype comes from a woman in her 30s who had recovered from COVID-19. The CDR3 reads CASSQHSGLAGEQYF. In DNA, the CDR3 is TGTGCCAGCAGCCAACACTCCGGACTAGCGGGGGAGCAGTACTTC.